Below are 22 T cell receptor beta chains sequenced from a single sample in a study of T cells in Graves' hyperthyroidism and ophthalmopathy. The investigators amplified TCR beta CDR3 regions from RNA transcripts. A first-round RT-PCR of the TCR CDR3 used the HTBI primer set. TCRdb itself ran the multiplex PCR reads through MiXCR, one entry per CDR3 protein. Among a few hundred thousand distinct CDR3 sequences, roughly an eighth were seen once, and the ten largest hold 34%. Sequencing was carried out using blood. The receptors shown here come from a woman aged 35 to 49 with Graves' ophthalmopathy.

This clonotype was picked up a small number of times. This may arise from a read error, as a much more abundant clone is one base away. The chain employs TRBV28 and TRBJ1-2; D perhaps matches TRBD1 (5 bases). There are 17 residues in the CDR3. The V gene lost 2 bases and the J gene lost 6 bases, with 22 bases spanning the gap. From germline, CDR1 is MDHEN and CDR2 SYDVKM. CDR3 sequence (DNA): TGTGCCAGCAGTTTAGGGGGGGGGAGTGTTCGTCGGGATGGCTACACCTTC. It codes for CASSLGGGSVRRDGYTF.

V usage is TRBV20-1 and J usage is TRBJ1-5; D remains unclear. Trimming cost V 6 bases and J 0 bases, with 21 bases left between them. Germline CDR1 and CDR2: DFQATT and SNEGSKA (reference sequence). This CDR3 has 17 residues. CDR3 protein: CSAGKWVAGNSNQPQHF. In DNA form, the CDR3 reads TGCAGTGCGGGGAAGTGGGTCGCTGGCAATAGCAATCAGCCCCAGCATTTT.

This clonotype showed up many times. CDR3 sequence (DNA): TGTGCCAGCAGTTTAGGACAGAGATGGAATAACTATGGCTACACCTTC. Amino acids: CASSLGQRWNNYGYTF. V is TRBV27 and J is TRBJ1-2; TRBD1 is a possible D gene (6 bases). CDR3 size: 16 residues. Germline V CDR1 and CDR2: MNHEY, SMNVEV (reference sequence). Trimming pared 2 bases from V and 1 base from J, leaving 14 bases between.

This clonotype was seen at least ten times. The chain links TRBV15 to TRBJ1-2; D uncertain. The CDR3 runs 13 residues. Trimming took off 1 base at V and 5 bases at J, with 8 bases between the two ends. From germline, CDR1 is LNHNV and CDR2 YYDKDF (reference sequence). The DNA for the CDR3 is TGTGCCACCAGCAGAGCAGAATCTTATGGCTACACCTTC. This gives the protein CATSRAESYGYTF.

This clonotype was picked up a small number of times. The V call is TRBV20-1, the J call TRBJ1-6; 10 bases match TRBD1. The V and J ends lost 5 bases and 10 bases, in that order; junction bases with no gene match: 8. The CDR3 runs 14 residues. Germline CDR1 reads DFQATT; CDR2 reads SNEGSKA (reference sequence). CDR3 protein: CSAPHRDRGSPLHF. The CDR3 region has the DNA TGCAGTGCTCCCCACCGGGACAGGGGATCACCCCTCCACTTT.

This clonotype was found a few times. The chain recombines TRBV19 with TRBJ1-5; 10 bases match TRBD1. The length of the CDR3 is 17 residues. CDR1 LNHDA and CDR2 SQIVND come from the germline V gene (reference sequence). The V gene end was trimmed by 2 bases and the J gene end by 4 bases; junction bases not matched to a gene: 8. The CDR3 DNA sequence: TGTGCCAGTAGTATAACTCCGGGACAGGGGAAGAATCAGCCCCAGCATTTT. This translates into CASSITPGQGKNQPQHF.

This clonotype occurred many times. The rearrangement links TRBV12-3 or TRBV12-4 to TRBJ2-1; D is unresolved. The CDR3 loop spans 14 amino acids. The V gene lost 2 bases and the J gene lost 8 bases, with 13 bases spanning the gap. CDR3 bases: TGTGCCAGCAGTTTAACCCAATCCGCGGATGAGCAGTTCTTC. Translated, it gives CASSLTQSADEQFF.

At least ten counts were recorded for this clonotype. The CDR3 DNA is TGCGCCAGCATGAACAAATTGAACACTGAAGCTTTCTTT. Translating it yields CASMNKLNTEAFF. V usage is TRBV5-1 and J usage is TRBJ1-1; D not resolved. Looked up from germline, CDR1 is SGHRS and CDR2 is YFSETQ. The CDR3 contains 13 residues. Trimming pared 6 bases from V and 0 bases from J, leaving 9 bases between. Based on the CDR3 plus reference TRBV5-1 and TRBJ1-1, the full variable domain is KAGVTQTPRYLIKTRGQQVTLSCSPISGHRSVSWYQQTPGQGLQFLFEYFSETQRNKGNFPGRFSGRQFSNSRSEMNVSTLELGDSALYLCASMNKLNTEAFFGQGTRLTVV.

This clonotype was observed many times. This chain connects TRBV7-2 to TRBJ1-1; 8 bases match TRBD1. Trimming took 4 bases from V and 4 from J; bases not matched to a gene: 5. The CDR3 has 14 amino acids. CDR1 and CDR2 (germline): SGHTA, FQGNSA. The CDR3 DNA reads TGTGCCAGCAGCTCTGACAGGGGCATCACTGAAGCTTTCTTT. Its protein product is CASSSDRGITEAFF.

This clonotype showed up many times. This chain connects TRBV6-1 to TRBJ1-2; a weak D match, TRBD1 (5 bases). There are 14 residues in the CDR3. The germline V gene encodes CDR1 MNHNS and CDR2 SASEGT. V lost 5 bases, J lost 4 bases, and 14 bases lay in between. DNA for the CDR3: TGTGCCAGCAGTCCGGGGCCGTGGCCCTATGGCTACACCTTC. Encoded protein: CASSPGPWPYGYTF.

There are many counts of this clonotype. This rearrangement joins TRBV7-2 to TRBJ1-5, with 8 nucleotides matching TRBD1. The CDR3 sequence is 14 residues long. The J segment lost 7 bases and the V segment lost 4 bases, leaving 6 bases of the junction unmatched. Germline V gives CDR1 SGHTA, CDR2 FQGNSA. The CDR3 loop is CASSSQGVRQPQHF. The CDR3 DNA sequence: TGTGCCAGCAGCTCACAGGGGGTAAGGCAGCCCCAGCATTTT.

This clonotype came up many times. V is TRBV15 and J is TRBJ2-7; D is possibly TRBD2 (6 bases). The germline V and J ends were trimmed by 3 bases and 6 bases, with 15 bases remaining between them. The CDR3 is made up of 14 amino acids. From germline, CDR1 is LNHNV and CDR2 YYDKDF (reference sequence). CDR3 sequence: CATSRDYIGSEQYF. CDR3 DNA: TGTGCCACCAGCAGGGACTACATAGGGAGCGAGCAGTACTTC.

This clonotype was seen at least ten times. V gene TRBV10-3 combines with J gene TRBJ1-2; D is perhaps TRBD1 (5 bases). Germline CDR1 and CDR2: ENHRY and SYGVKD. Trimming removed 4 bases at V and 6 bases at J, with 15 bases between. The CDR3 totals 14 residues. CDR3 residues: CAISAGREIHGYTF. The CDR3 region has the DNA TGTGCCATCAGTGCGGGCAGGGAAATTCATGGCTACACCTTC.

This clonotype was recorded many times. The chain is built from TRBV12-3 or TRBV12-4 and TRBJ1-1, with 8 bases fitting TRBD1. This CDR3 comprises 14 residues. J was trimmed by 4 bases and V by 6 bases; bases with no gene match: 7. This chain's CDR3 is CASRTDRGSTEAFF. The DNA for the CDR3 is TGTGCCAGCAGGACAGACAGGGGATCCACTGAAGCTTTCTTT.

This clonotype occurred many times. The rearrangement joins TRBV3-1 to TRBJ1-6; 7 nucleotides match TRBD1. CDR1 and CDR2 (germline): LGHDT, YNNKEL (reference sequence). With V trimmed by 2 bases and J by 7 bases, 11 bases remained unmatched. The CDR3 sequence is 17 residues long. The CDR3 is CASSQLGRGQENSPLHF. The CDR3 DNA reads TGTGCCAGCAGCCAATTGGGCCGTGGACAGGAAAATTCACCCCTCCACTTT.

This clonotype was counted at least ten times. The V and J genes are TRBV18 and TRBJ2-1; perhaps TRBD2 as D (5 bases). V shed 6 bases and J shed 8 bases, with 11 bases lying between them. The CDR3 runs 12 residues. The germline CDR1 and CDR2 sequences are KGHSH and LQKENI. CDR3 loop: CASSRERDEQFF. The CDR3 DNA reads TGTGCCAGCTCCCGAGAGAGGGATGAGCAGTTCTTC.

This clonotype was counted ten times or more. The chain joins TRBV2 to TRBJ1-2; 8 nucleotides match TRBD1. CDR1 and CDR2 (germline): SNHLY, FYNNEI. With V trimmed by 7 bases and J by 4 bases, 2 bases remained unmatched. The CDR3 covers 12 residues. The CDR3 loop is CASTTGGYGYTF. The DNA for the CDR3 is TGTGCCAGCACAACAGGGGGCTATGGCTACACCTTC.

This clonotype was detected many times. The rearrangement links TRBV7-2 to TRBJ1-1; no reliable D call. V was trimmed by 1 base and J by 0 bases, leaving 9 bases between them. In germline, CDR1 is SGHTA, CDR2 FQGNSA. The CDR3 has 15 residues. The CDR3: CASSLVPRMNTEAFF. In DNA form, the CDR3 reads TGTGCCAGCAGCTTAGTGCCAAGGATGAACACTGAAGCTTTCTTT.

The CDR3 nucleotides are TGTGCCAGCAGCCAAGAGTATGGGGCCGCCCCCCTCCACTTT. Its protein is CASSQEYGAAPLHF. This chain links TRBV14 with TRBJ1-6; D is perhaps TRBD1 (5 bases). V was pared by 0 bases and J by 13 bases, with 13 bases between. The CDR3 is 14 residues long. Looked up from germline, CDR1 is SGHDN and CDR2 is FVKESK.

This chain uses TRBV9 with TRBJ1-1; D may be TRBD1 (5 bases). Per the germline V gene, CDR1 is SGDLS and CDR2 is YYNGEE. This CDR3 region has 16 residues. V lost 3 bases, J lost 8 bases, and 23 bases lay in between. CDR3 DNA: TGTGCCAGCAGCGCCGGGCGGAACAGCCGAGGGGACGAAGCTTTCTTT. Translated: CASSAGRNSRGDEAFF.

The chain uses TRBV4-1 and TRBJ2-2; 9 bases match TRBD2. The CDR3 contains 17 residues. The V segment lost 1 base and the J segment 4 bases; nucleotides outside the gene matches: 7. The germline CDR1 and CDR2 sequences are MGHRA and YSYEKL. The DNA for the CDR3 is TGCGCCAGCAGCCAAGTAGCGCTAGCGGGAATCACCGGGGAGCTGTTTTTT. Residues: CASSQVALAGITGELFF.

At least ten counts were recorded for this clonotype. This chain uses TRBV6-1 with TRBJ2-1, with 10 bases identical to TRBD1. The CDR3 contains 15 residues. CDR1 MNHNS and CDR2 SASEGT come from the germline V gene. V shed 7 bases and J 4 bases; nucleotides not matched to a gene: 7. The CDR3 DNA is TGTGCCAGCAATAGACAGGGGGCGGATTACAATGAGCAGTTCTTC. This gives the protein CASNRQGADYNEQFF.